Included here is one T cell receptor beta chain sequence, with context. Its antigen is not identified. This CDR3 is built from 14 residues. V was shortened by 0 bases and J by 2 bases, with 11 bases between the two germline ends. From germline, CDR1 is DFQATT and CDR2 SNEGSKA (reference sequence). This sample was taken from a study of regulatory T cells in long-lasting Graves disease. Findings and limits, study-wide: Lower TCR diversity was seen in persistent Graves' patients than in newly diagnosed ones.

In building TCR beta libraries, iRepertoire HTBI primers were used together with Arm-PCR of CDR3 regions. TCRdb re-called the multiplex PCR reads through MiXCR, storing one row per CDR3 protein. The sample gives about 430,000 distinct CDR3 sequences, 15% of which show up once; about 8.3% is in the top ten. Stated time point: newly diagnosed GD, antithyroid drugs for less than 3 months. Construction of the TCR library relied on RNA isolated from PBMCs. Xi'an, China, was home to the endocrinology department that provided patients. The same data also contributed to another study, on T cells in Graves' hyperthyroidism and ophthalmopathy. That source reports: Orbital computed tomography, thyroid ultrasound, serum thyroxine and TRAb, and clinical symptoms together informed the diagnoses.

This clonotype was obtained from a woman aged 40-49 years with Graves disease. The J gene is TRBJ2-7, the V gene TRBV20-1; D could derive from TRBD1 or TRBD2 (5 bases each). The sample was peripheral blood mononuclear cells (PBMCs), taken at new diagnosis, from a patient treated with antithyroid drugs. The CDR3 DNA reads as TGCAGTGCTAGAGATAGTGGGGGTACCTACGAGCAGTACTTC. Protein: CSARDSGGTYEQYF.